This TCR beta chain was observed in a study of cytotoxic CD8 clonotypes in ibrutinib-treated CLL. Study-wide findings and caveats: Stable or contracted on treatment, public clonotypes were also uncommon. Higher clonality was seen at ibrutinib response and a return toward baseline at progression.

Generated by immunoSEQ multiplex PCR, the TCRdb table keeps only in-frame clones and is missing some. Of more than 150,000 clones listed, approximately 68% are singletons. Remarks on this clone: The antigen remains undetermined.

Germline CDR1 SGHRS, CDR2 YFSETQ. The CDR3 extends over 16 amino acids. Trimming removed 0 bases from V and 4 bases from J, with 16 bases in between. The chain joins TRBV5-1 to TRBJ1-2; unclear D gene. This sequence originates from a human donor with chronic lymphocytic leukemia. Specimen: PBMCs, collected after 24 months of ibrutinib treatment. The CDR3 protein is CASSLGFDRETYGYTF. CDR3 nucleotides: TGCGCCAGCAGCTTGGGCTTTGACCGGGAAACCTATGGCTACACCTTC.